The entry below gives a single T cell receptor (beta chain) sequence along with its context. This CDR3 region has 16 residues. CDR1 SGHAT and CDR2 FQNNGV come from the germline V gene. The V end was cut by 1 base, the J end by 0 bases, with 10 bases between. The method was immunoSEQ multiplex PCR; TCRdb's version includes in-frame clones alone and lacks a portion of them. The sample has 60,000 to 80,000 clones; approximately 85% are singletons. The data stem from a study of blood T cell repertoires in COVID-19. Study in general: Samples of COVID-19 (acute and convalescent) were obtained from the United States, Italy and Spain.

The sequence came from a man aged 45-60 years with acute or convalescent COVID-19. This chain uses TRBV11-2 with TRBJ1-5; D is undetermined. Sequencing was carried out using peripheral blood. CDR3 nucleotide sequence: TGTGCCAGCAGCTTAGTTATAGTTAGTAGCAATCAGCCCCAGCATTTT. Translation gives CASSLVIVSSNQPQHF.